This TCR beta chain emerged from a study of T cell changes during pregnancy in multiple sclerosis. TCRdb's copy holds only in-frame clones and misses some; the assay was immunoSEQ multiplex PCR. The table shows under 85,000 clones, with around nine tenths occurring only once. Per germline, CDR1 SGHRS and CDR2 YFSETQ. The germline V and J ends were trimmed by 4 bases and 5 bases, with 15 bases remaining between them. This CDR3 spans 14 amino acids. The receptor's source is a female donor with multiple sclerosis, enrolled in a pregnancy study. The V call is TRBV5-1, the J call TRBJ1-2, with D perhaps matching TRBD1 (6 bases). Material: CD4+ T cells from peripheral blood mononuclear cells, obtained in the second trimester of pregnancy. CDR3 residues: CASSPSGQYYGYTF. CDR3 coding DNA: TGCGCCAGCAGCCCATCGGGACAATATTATGGCTACACCTTC. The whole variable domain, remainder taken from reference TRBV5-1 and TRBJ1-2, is KAGVTQTPRYLIKTRGQQVTLSCSPISGHRSVSWYQQTPGQGLQFLFEYFSETQRNKGNFPGRFSGRQFSNSRSEMNVSTLELGDSALYLCASSPSGQYYGYTFGSGTRLTVV.